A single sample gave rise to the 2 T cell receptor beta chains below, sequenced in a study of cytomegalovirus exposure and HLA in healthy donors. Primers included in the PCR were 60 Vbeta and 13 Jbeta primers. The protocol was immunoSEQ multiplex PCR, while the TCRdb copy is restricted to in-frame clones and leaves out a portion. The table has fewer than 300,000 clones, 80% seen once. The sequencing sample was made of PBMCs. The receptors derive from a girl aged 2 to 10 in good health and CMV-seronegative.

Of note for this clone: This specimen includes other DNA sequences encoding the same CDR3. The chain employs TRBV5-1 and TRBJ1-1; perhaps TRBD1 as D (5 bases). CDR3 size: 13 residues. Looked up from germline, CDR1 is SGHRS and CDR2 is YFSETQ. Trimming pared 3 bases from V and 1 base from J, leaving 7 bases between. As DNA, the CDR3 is TGCGCCAGCAGCTCTACAGGGAACACTGAAGCTTTCTTT. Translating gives CASSSTGNTEAFF.

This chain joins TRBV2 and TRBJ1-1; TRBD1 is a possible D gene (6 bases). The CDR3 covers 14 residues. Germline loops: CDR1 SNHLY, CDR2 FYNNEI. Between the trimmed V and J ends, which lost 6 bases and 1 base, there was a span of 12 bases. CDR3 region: CASRAGVTNTEAFF. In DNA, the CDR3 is TGTGCCAGCAGGGCAGGGGTTACGAACACTGAAGCTTTCTTT.